This T cell receptor beta chain was identified in a study of CD8 T cells in ankylosing spondylitis. The study's findings and limits: Researchers report that disease-linked clones proved CD8+ and relatively rare in peripheral blood. Reports say disease-linked clones showed up significantly more in matched ankylosing spondylitis synovial fluid. Several highly homologous variants made up a TCR beta motif, and this motif appeared characteristic of ankylosing spondylitis blood. Before this, some motif variants had been reported in reactive arthritis synovial fluid and blood.

Note on this clonotype: What it recognizes is unknown.

In making TCR beta libraries, quantitative 5'-RACE with molecular barcodes was used. TCRdb re-called the 5' RACE reads through MiXCR, storing one row per CDR3 protein. The sample includes around 540,000 distinct CDR3 sequences, about 13% of them seen just once. This CDR3 has 16 residues. Germline trimming cut 4 bases from V and 1 base from J; bases unmatched to any gene: 5. CDR1 and CDR2 from the germline V gene are SGHNT and YYREEE (reference sequence). This receptor was taken from a male donor with ankylosing spondylitis. The chain is built from TRBV5-4 and TRBJ1-6; TRBD1 aligns across 7 bases. Material: blood, either unsorted or a sorted T cell fraction (not recorded which). The DNA of the CDR3 is TGTGCCAGCAGCAACCTACAGGGGTCCTATAATTCACCCCTCCACTTT. Its translation: CASSNLQGSYNSPLHF. The variable domain in full, completed from reference TRBV5-4 and TRBJ1-6, reads ETGVTQSPTHLIKTRGQQVTLRCSSQSGHNTVSWYQQALGQGPQFIFQYYREEENGRGNFPPRFSGLQFPNYSSELNVNALELDDSALYLCASSNLQGSYNSPLHFGNGTRLTVT.